The source of this T cell receptor (beta chain) is a study of OX40 agonist ivuxolimab in advanced cancers. About the research overall: Dose-escalation subjects each had hepatocellular carcinoma, melanoma, renal cell or head and neck cancer.

Trimming cost V 2 bases and J 5 bases, with 10 bases left between them. This CDR3 has 13 residues. Germline V lookup: CDR1 SGHRS, CDR2 YFSETQ. Of note for this clone: As yet, its antigen is unknown.

Study findings and constraints: Expanded clones were, on average, more numerous among CD8+ T cells than CD4+. The study observed clonal expansion of CD4+ and CD8+ blood T cells by week 6 at 0.1 to 3.0 mg/kg.

The assay was immunoSEQ multiplex PCR, and TCRdb's table has in-frame clones only and misses some. The table has 25,000 to 35,000 clones, approximately 86% seen once; the top ten hold approximately 31%. The source was CD4+ or CD8+ T cells sorted from blood, collected in a trial of the OX40 agonist ivuxolimab. The chain employs TRBV5-1 and TRBJ2-5, with unresolved D. The receptor comes from an adult with an advanced solid tumor such as melanoma, head and neck, liver or kidney cancer. The CDR3 reads CASSLVGHETQYF. In nucleotides, the CDR3 is TGCGCCAGCAGCTTAGTAGGGCACGAGACCCAGTACTTC.